The next 14 T cell receptor beta chains were all read from a single sample in a study of CDR3 diversity in severe acne. In TCRdb, the PCR reads were re-called with MiXCR into one record per CDR3 protein. Here the sample spans over 90,000 distinct CDR3 sequences, roughly half being singletons. Specimen: blood. These receptors all come from a male donor with acne.

Many counts were recorded for this clonotype. The J gene is TRBJ2-7, the V gene TRBV6-1, with 7 bases lining up with TRBD1. Trimming at V came to 5 bases and at J to 0 bases, leaving 4 bases not matched to a gene. The length of the CDR3 is 14 residues. From germline, CDR1 is MNHNS and CDR2 SASEGT. The CDR3 DNA is TGTGCCAGCAGTCGGGACAGTAGCTCCTACGAGCAGTACGTC. Protein sequence: CASSRDSSSYEQYV.

On this clonotype itself: A read error may be the cause here, since a much bigger clone is one base away. The rearrangement links TRBV9 to TRBJ2-2; 8 positions match TRBD1. Germline CDR1 is SGDLS and CDR2 is YYNGEE. The CDR3 runs to 15 residues. The CDR3 DNA reads TGTGCCAGCAGCGTAGGCAGGGGGCGTGACGGGGAGCTGCTTTTT. Translating it yields CASSVGRGRDGELLF.

This clonotype was seen ten or more times. In DNA, the CDR3 is TGCGCCAGCAGTGAGTCGATTGCCGGGGAGCTGTTTTTT. This gives the protein CASSESIAGELFF. The chain uses TRBV10-1 and TRBJ2-2; D unclear. Germline-derived CDR1 and CDR2 are WNHNN and SYGVQD (reference sequence). The CDR3 has 13 amino acids. V was shortened by 0 bases and J by 6 bases, with 5 bases between the two germline ends.

This clonotype was observed a handful of times. At one end, the junction sequence differs from germline, possibly due to a read error. The chain couples TRBV28 to TRBJ2-2; 7 positions agree with TRBD1. CDR1 and CDR2 (germline): MDHEN, SYDVKM. The CDR3 is 13 amino acids. The CDR3: CASTGVNTRELFF. As DNA, the CDR3 is TGTGCCAGTACAGGGGTAAACACCAGGGAGCTGTTCTTT.

This clonotype showed up many times. The genes are TRBV2 and TRBJ2-3; TRBD2 aligns across 8 bases. Germline trimming cut 3 bases from V and 6 bases from J; bases unmatched to any gene: 8. Germline V CDR1 and CDR2: SNHLY, FYNNEI. CDR3 length equals 15 residues. The CDR3 spells CASSESGSAGDTQYF. The DNA of the CDR3 is TGTGCCAGCAGTGAGAGCGGGAGCGCAGGGGATACGCAGTATTTT.

In its sample, this clonotype was seen many times. This chain joins TRBV6-1 and TRBJ2-2; the D is unclear. Looked up from germline, CDR1 is MNHNS and CDR2 is SASEGT. This CDR3 has 12 amino acids. V was pared by 0 bases and J by 7 bases, with 3 bases between. The CDR3 loop is CASSEAYGELFF. In DNA, the CDR3 is TGTGCCAGCAGTGAAGCCTACGGGGAGCTGTTTTTT.

This clonotype was recorded at least ten times. The V and J genes are TRBV5-1 and TRBJ1-1; unclear D gene. From germline, CDR1 is SGHRS and CDR2 YFSETQ. The V end was cut by 4 bases, the J end by 2 bases, with 9 bases between. The CDR3 sequence is 13 residues long. The CDR3 coding sequence is TGCGCCAGCAGCAACGACCCAAACACTGAAGCTTTCTTT. Amino acids: CASSNDPNTEAFF.

This sequence joins TRBV28 and TRBJ2-7; possible D gene TRBD1, 5 bases. The V gene's germline CDR1 is MDHEN and CDR2 SYDVKM. V shed 6 bases and J shed 5 bases, with 14 bases lying between them. This CDR3 is 13 amino acids long. The CDR3 loop is CASSVPQGHEQYV. For the CDR3, the DNA is TGTGCCAGCAGCGTGCCCCAGGGCCACGAGCAGTACGTC.

The rearrangement joins TRBV10-3 to TRBJ1-5; D is unresolved. This CDR3 is 13 amino acids long. V shed 10 bases and J shed 3 bases, with 13 bases lying between them. Germline V gives CDR1 ENHRY, CDR2 SYGVKD. CDR3 region: CASHAGYNQPQHF. CDR3 DNA: TGTGCCAGCCACGCGGGGTACAATCAGCCCCAGCATTTT.

This clonotype was counted a few times. One end of the junction fails to match germline, which may point to a read error. The chain employs TRBV5-1 and TRBJ1-1, with D maybe TRBD1 (6 bases). The V gene's germline CDR1 is SGHRS and CDR2 YFSETQ. This CDR3 comprises 13 residues. CDR3 amino acids: CASSFQGNPEAFF. As DNA, the CDR3 is TGCGCCAGCAGCTTCCAGGGGAACCCTGAAGCTTTCTTT.

The sample holds one count of this clonotype. V usage is TRBV27 and J usage is TRBJ1-1; TRBD1 is a possible D gene (5 bases). Looked up from germline, CDR1 is MNHEY and CDR2 is SMNVEV (reference sequence). V lost 7 bases, J lost 6 bases, and 15 bases lay in between. The CDR3 extends over 13 amino acids. The CDR3 bases are TGTGCCAGCAATCTTTGGCGGGGGGCTGAAGCTTTCTTT. Protein product: CASNLWRGAEAFF.

This chain uses TRBV6-2 or TRBV6-3 with TRBJ2-3; D perhaps matches TRBD1 (6 bases). Trimming cost V 4 bases and J 4 bases, with 15 bases left between them. Germline CDR1 MNHEY, CDR2 SVGEGT. The CDR3 runs 15 residues. The CDR3 region is CASSCQTGKADTQYF. CDR3 in DNA: TGTGCCAGCAGTTGCCAGACAGGAAAAGCAGATACGCAGTATTTT.

The chain joins TRBV20-1 to TRBJ1-5; D is undetermined. Germline assignment: CDR1 DFQATT and CDR2 SNEGSKA (reference sequence). The CDR3 is made up of 14 amino acids. V was cut by 3 bases and J by 11 bases, with 20 bases left in between. Here the CDR3 reads CSARNRWYQETQHF. The CDR3 nucleotides read TGCAGTGCTAGGAACCGTTGGTACCAAGAGACCCAGCATTTT.

CDR3 in amino acids: CATSDSAGPGETQYF. For the CDR3, the DNA is TGTGCCACCAGTGATTCTGCCGGCCCAGGGGAGACCCAGTACTTC. The rearrangement uses TRBV24-1 and TRBJ2-5; tentatively, D is TRBD1 (5 bases). Germline V gives CDR1 KGHDR, CDR2 SFDVKD. Trimming took 2 bases from V and 5 from J, leaving 14 bases between them. This CDR3 is built from 15 residues.